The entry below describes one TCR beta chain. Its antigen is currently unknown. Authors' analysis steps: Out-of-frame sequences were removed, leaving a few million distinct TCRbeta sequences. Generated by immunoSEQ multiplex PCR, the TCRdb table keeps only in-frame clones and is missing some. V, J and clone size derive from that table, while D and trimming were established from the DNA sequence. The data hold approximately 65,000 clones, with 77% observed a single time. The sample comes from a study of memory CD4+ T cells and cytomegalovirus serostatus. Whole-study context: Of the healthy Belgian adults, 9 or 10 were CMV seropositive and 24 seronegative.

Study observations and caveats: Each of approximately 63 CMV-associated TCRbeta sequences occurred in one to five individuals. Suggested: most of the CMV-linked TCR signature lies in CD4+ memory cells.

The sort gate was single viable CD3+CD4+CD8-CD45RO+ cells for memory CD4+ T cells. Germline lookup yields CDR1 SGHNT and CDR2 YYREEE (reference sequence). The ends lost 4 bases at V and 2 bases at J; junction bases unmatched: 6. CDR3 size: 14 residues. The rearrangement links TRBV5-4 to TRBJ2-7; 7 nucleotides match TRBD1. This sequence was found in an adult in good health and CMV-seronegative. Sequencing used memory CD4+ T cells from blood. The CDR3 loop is CASSPDRFAYEQYF. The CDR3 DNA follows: TGTGCCAGCAGCCCGGACAGGTTCGCCTACGAGCAGTACTTC.